These 8 T cell receptor beta chains were sequenced from one sample in a study of cytomegalovirus exposure and HLA in healthy donors (dated by TCRdb to 2016 to 2017). The library was produced with the immunoSEQ multiplex PCR assay. For the multiplex PCR, a mixture combining 60 forward primers for TCR Vbeta segments and 13 reverse primers for TCR Jbeta segments was used. Entries here come from immuneACCESS through TCRdb and include only in-frame sequences with V and J called. Some clones fail to appear in such tables; in the studies checked, an unresolved V gene covers under half of the shortfall, and the cause of the remainder is unknown. Within this sample are 100,000 or so clones, with around 86% of them counted one time only. 6.5% to 7% of the sample is taken by the ten largest. Sequencing used PBMCs. The receptor source for this set is a man aged 25 to 45 in good health and CMV-seropositive.

The chain is built from TRBV5-6 and TRBJ2-7; D possibly corresponds to TRBD1 (6 bases). V gave up 4 bases and J gave up 3 bases, with 11 bases separating them. Germline V lookup: CDR1 SGHDT, CDR2 YYEEEE. The CDR3 has 13 amino acids. The DNA of the CDR3 is TGTGCCAGCAGCCTCCGACAGGTCTACGAGCAGTACTTC. As protein: CASSLRQVYEQYF. Filled out from reference TRBV5-6 and TRBJ2-7, the complete variable domain reads DAGVTQSPTHLIKTRGQQVTLRCSPKSGHDTVSWYQQALGQGPQFIFQYYEEEERQRGNFPDRFSGHQFPNYSSELNVNALLLGDSALYLCASSLRQVYEQYFGPGTRLTVT.

The genes are TRBV18 and TRBJ1-4, with 8 bases fitting TRBD1. J lost 6 bases, V lost 4 bases, and 4 bases had no gene match. Germline CDR1 is KGHSH and CDR2 is LQKENI. This CDR3 spans 14 amino acids. The CDR3 region is CASSHGQGDEKLFF. DNA of the CDR3: TGTGCCAGCTCACATGGACAGGGAGATGAAAAACTGTTTTTT.

In nucleotides, the CDR3 is TGTGCCAGCAGTTTAAAGGGACAACCGAACACTGAAGCTTTCTTT. Its protein is CASSLKGQPNTEAFF. The V gene is TRBV27, the J gene TRBJ1-1; perhaps TRBD1 as D (6 bases). V was pared by 2 bases and J by 1 base, with 11 bases between. Germline V gene sequence: CDR1 MNHEY, CDR2 SMNVEV (reference sequence). The CDR3 length is 15 residues.

The table lists this clone with a count of one. The chain has TRBV5-1 and TRBJ1-6; TRBD1 might be the D (5 bases). This CDR3 is 16 amino acids long. V shed 0 bases and J shed 7 bases, with 14 bases lying between them. Germline-derived CDR1 and CDR2 are SGHRS and YFSETQ. The CDR3 reads CASSLVSRGSNSPLHF. As DNA, the CDR3 is TGCGCCAGCAGCTTGGTTTCGCGGGGCTCGAATTCACCCCTCCACTTT.

The chain recombines TRBV11-2 with TRBJ2-6, with TRBD1 as a possible D gene (5 bases). The CDR3 runs to 19 residues. Trimming removed 2 bases from V and 1 base from J, with 18 bases in between. Germline CDR1 and CDR2: SGHAT and FQNNGV. CDR3 region: CASSLPRTGLGSGANVLTF. The CDR3 DNA reads TGTGCCAGCAGCTTACCCCGTACAGGTCTTGGATCTGGGGCCAACGTCCTGACTTTC.

In its sample, this clone was seen a few times. The chain uses TRBV2 and TRBJ2-7; D not certain. The V gene lost 0 bases and the J gene lost 7 bases, with 10 bases spanning the gap. The CDR3 is 13 amino acids. Germline CDR1 reads SNHLY; CDR2 reads FYNNEI. The CDR3 bases are TGTGCCAGCAGTGAAGCGCATAAACTAGAGCAGTACTTC. Amino acids: CASSEAHKLEQYF.

The V gene is TRBV28, the J gene TRBJ2-7; 9 bases agree with TRBD1. The CDR3 totals 15 residues. Germline V gene lookup returns CDR1 MDHEN and CDR2 SYDVKM. Trimming took 7 bases from V and 0 from J; bases not matched to a gene: 7. The CDR3: CASISGTGISYEQYF. The CDR3 region has the DNA TGTGCCAGCATAAGTGGGACAGGGATCTCCTACGAGCAGTACTTC.

This clone was picked up one time. The gene calls are TRBV5-6 and TRBJ2-3; 13 nucleotides align to TRBD2. Germline V lookup: CDR1 SGHDT, CDR2 YYEEEE. This CDR3 is built from 16 residues. V was pared by 4 bases and J by 3 bases, with 5 bases of the junction left unmatched. The CDR3 nucleotides are TGTGCCAGCAGCCTAGCACTAGCGGGGGGGACAGATACGCAGTATTTT. Protein sequence: CASSLALAGGTDTQYF.